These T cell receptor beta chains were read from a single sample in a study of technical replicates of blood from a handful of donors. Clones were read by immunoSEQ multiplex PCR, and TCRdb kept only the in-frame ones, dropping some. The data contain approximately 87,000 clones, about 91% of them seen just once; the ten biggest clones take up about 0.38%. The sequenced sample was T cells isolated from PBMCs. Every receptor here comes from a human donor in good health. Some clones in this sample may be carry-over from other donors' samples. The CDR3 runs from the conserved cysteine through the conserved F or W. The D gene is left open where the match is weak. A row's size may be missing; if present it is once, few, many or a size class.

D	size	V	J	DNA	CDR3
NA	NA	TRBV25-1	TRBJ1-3	TGTGCCAGCAGTCCGACAGTTTTAAACACCATATATTTT	CASSPTVLNTIYF
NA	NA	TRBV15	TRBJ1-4	TGTGCCACCAGCAGACGACGTGTAAGCGATGAAAAACTGTTTTTT	CATSRRRVSDEKLFF
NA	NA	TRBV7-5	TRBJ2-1	TGTGTCAGAAGCTTAGCTAGCGGGAGGGCCAGTGAGCAGTTCTTC	CVRSLASGRASEQFF
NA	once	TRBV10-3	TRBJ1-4	TGTGCCATCAGTGGGGGGGGAGGAGAAAAACTGTTTTTT	CAISGGGGEKLFF
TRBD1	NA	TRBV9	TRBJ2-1	TGTGCCAGCAGCCCCCGGGACAGGGAACTGAATGAGCAGTTCTTC	CASSPRDRELNEQFF
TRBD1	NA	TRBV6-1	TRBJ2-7	TGTGCCAGCACCCCACAGGGGCACGAGCAGTACTTC	CASTPQGHEQYF
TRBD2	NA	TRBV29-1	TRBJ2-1	TGCAGTTACCCAATGACTAGCGGAGCCCACCGGAGCTACAATGAGCAGTTCTTC	CSYPMTSGAHRSYNEQFF
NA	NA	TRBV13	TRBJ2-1	TGTGCCAGCACCCAACAGGAGGGTGAGCAGTTCTTC	CASTQQEGEQFF
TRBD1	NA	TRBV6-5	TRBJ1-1	TGTGCCAGCAGTTACGGACAGGGGCTATATGAAGCTTTCTTT	CASSYGQGLYEAFF
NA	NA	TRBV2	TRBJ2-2	TGTGCCAGCAGCGGACTGGAGGGCGGGGAGCTGTTTTTT	CASSGLEGGELFF
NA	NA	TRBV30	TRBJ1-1	TGTGCCTGGAGTCGGTTGCTCACTGAAGCTTTCTTT	CAWSRLLTEAFF
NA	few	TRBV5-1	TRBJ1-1	TGCGCCAGCAGCTTGGTAGTTGAGGGGAACACTGAAGCTTTCTTT	CASSLVVEGNTEAFF
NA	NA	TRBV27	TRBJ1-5	TGTGCCAGCAGTTTAGGAGGTGGTCAGCCCCAGCATTTT	CASSLGGGQPQHF
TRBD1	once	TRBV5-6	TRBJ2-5	TGTGCCAGCAGCCCCGGGACAGGGGCTCAAGAGACCCAGTACTTC	CASSPGTGAQETQYF
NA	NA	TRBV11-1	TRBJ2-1	TGTGCCAGCAGCTTAGAAGAGTTTGATGAGCAGTTCTTC	CASSLEEFDEQFF
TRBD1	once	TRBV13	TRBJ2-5	TGTGCCAGCAGCGATAGGAGACAGGGTGAGGAGACCCAGTACTTC	CASSDRRQGEETQYF
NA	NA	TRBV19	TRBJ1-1	TGTGCCAGTAGTACCCAAGGGGTGAACACTGAAGCTTTCTTT	CASSTQGVNTEAFF
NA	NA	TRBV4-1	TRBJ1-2	TGCGCCAGCAGCCAAGGGTTGGGGGCGCGGTTTGGCTACACCTTC	CASSQGLGARFGYTF
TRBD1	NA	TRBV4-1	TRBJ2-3	TGCGCCAGCAGCCCCACACAGGGGTATAGCACAGATACGCAGTATTTT	CASSPTQGYSTDTQYF
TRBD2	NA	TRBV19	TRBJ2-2	TGTGCCAGTAGTATCACTAGCGGGAGTGTCACCGGGGAGCTGTTTTTT	CASSITSGSVTGELFF
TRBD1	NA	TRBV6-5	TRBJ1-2	TGTGCCAGCAGCAGGGGGCAACTTAACTATGGCTACACCTTC	CASSRGQLNYGYTF
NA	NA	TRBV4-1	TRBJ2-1	TGCGCCAGCAGCCTTCGTGGGGGCAGGGAGGGAACGGGTGAGCAGTTCTTC	CASSLRGGREGTGEQFF
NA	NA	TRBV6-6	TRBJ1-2	TGTGCCAGCAGTGCCGCCAGGGTGTCTGGCTACACCTTC	CASSAARVSGYTF
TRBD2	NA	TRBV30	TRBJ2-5	TGTGCCTGGAGTGCTAGCGGGAGCTTCGAGACCCAGTACTTC	CAWSASGSFETQYF
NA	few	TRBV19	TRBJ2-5	TGTGCCAGTAGCGAGCAGGTGCTGGGGACCCAGTACTTC	CASSEQVLGTQYF
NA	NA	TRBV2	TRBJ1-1	TGTGCCAGCAGTGATCCGGGGGGCGAAGCTTTCTTT	CASSDPGGEAFF
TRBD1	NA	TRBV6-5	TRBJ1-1	TGTGCCAGCAGTTTAACAGGGGGGAACACTGAAGCTTTCTTT	CASSLTGGNTEAFF
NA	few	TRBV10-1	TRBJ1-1	TGCGCCAGCAGTGCGCACACAAGGAACACTGAAGCTTTCTTT	CASSAHTRNTEAFF
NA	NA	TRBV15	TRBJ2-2	TGTGCCACCAGCAGAGACAGGGGAACGACCGGGGAGCTGTTTTTT	CATSRDRGTTGELFF
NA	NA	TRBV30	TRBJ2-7	TGTGCCTGGAATGTCCAGGGTCGTAGAGAGCAGTACTTC	CAWNVQGRREQYF
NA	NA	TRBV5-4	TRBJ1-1	TGTGCCAGCAGCTTGGCCCCGGGACAGAACACTGAAGCTTTCTTT	CASSLAPGQNTEAFF
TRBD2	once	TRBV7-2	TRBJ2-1	TGTGCCAGCAGCACCGGACTAGCGGGAGCGCGTGAGCAGTTCTTC	CASSTGLAGAREQFF
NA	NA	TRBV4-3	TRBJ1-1	TGCGCCAGCAGCCAAGATGTTTTAACGTCGGTCACTGAAGCTTTCTTT	CASSQDVLTSVTEAFF
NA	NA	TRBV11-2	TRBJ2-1	TGTGCCAGCAGCTCGAATCAGGGCAGTGAGCAGTTCTTC	CASSSNQGSEQFF
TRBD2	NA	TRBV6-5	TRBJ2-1	TGTGCCAGCAGAAATCTAGCGGGGCTATACAATGAGCAGTTCTTC	CASRNLAGLYNEQFF
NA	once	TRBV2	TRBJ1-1	TGTGCCAGCAGTAAGGGGCCCCCCGGTGCTGAAGCTTTCTTT	CASSKGPPGAEAFF
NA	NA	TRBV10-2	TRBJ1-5	TGCGCCAGCTCAGAACAGGAGAATCAGCCCCAGCATTTT	CASSEQENQPQHF
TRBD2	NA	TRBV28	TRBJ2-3	TGTGCCAGCAGTCATATCCGCTTTCTAGCGGGAGGTCCCCATACGCAGTATTTT	CASSHIRFLAGGPHTQYF
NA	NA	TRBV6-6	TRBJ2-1	TGTGCCAGCATCGGGTTTGGCGAAAACAATGAGCAGTTCTTC	CASIGFGENNEQFF
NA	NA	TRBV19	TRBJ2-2	TGTGCCAGTAGTATCCCCTGGACAGACACCGGGGAGCTGTTTTTT	CASSIPWTDTGELFF
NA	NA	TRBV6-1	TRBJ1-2	TGTGCCAGCAGTAAAAACAGGGACGGCTATGGCTACACCTTC	CASSKNRDGYGYTF
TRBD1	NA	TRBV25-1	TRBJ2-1	TGTGCCAGCAGTGTGGTTCAGGGGGATGAGCAGTTCTTC	CASSVVQGDEQFF
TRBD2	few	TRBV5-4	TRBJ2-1	TGTGCCAGCAGCTTTAGCGGGAGCTACAATGAGCAGTTCTTC	CASSFSGSYNEQFF
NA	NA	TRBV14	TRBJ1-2	TGTGCCAGCAGCCAAGATATAGTGAACTATGGCTACACCTTC	CASSQDIVNYGYTF
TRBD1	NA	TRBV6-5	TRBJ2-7	TGTGCCAGCAGTTACTCGACGACAGGGGGGAACGAGCAGTACTTC	CASSYSTTGGNEQYF
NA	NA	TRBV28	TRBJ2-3	TGTGCCAGCAGTCCAGGCCAGGAATTCACAGATACGCAGTATTTT	CASSPGQEFTDTQYF
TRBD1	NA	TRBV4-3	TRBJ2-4	TGCGCCAGCAGCCAAAACCGTCCAGGGGGCGTATGGGACATTCAGTACTTC	CASSQNRPGGVWDIQYF
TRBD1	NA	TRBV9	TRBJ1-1	TGTGCCAGCAGCGTAGAACCCCAGGGGGCTGAAGCTTTCTTT	CASSVEPQGAEAFF